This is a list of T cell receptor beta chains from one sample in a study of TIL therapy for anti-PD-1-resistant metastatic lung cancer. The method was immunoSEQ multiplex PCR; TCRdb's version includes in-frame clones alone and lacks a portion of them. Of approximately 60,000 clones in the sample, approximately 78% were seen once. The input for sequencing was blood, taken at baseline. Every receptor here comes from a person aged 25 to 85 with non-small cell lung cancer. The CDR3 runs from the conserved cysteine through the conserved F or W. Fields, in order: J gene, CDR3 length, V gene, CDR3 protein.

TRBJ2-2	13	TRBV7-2	CASSFQTDGELFF
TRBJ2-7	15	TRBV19	CASSPLGQKSYEQYF
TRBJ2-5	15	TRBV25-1	CAREEQGLGRETQYF
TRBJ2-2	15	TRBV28	CASSYILEGTGELFF
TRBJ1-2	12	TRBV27	CASRNNGGGYTF
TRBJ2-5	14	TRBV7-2	CASSPLAGEETQYF
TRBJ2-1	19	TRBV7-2	CASRKRWDRGRPWDNEQFF
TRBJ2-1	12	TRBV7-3	CASSSRTSTLFF
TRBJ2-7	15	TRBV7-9	CASSFPGLAVYEQYF
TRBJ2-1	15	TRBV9	CASSVGRISYNEQFF
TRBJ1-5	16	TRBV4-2	CASSLSGQFSNQPQHF
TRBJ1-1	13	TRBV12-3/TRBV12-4	CASSWGQLREAFF
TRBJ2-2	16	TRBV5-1	CASSGTSGGATGELFF
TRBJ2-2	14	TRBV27	CASGRRANTGELFF
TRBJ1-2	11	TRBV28	CASSSRQGSVF
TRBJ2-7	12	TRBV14	CASSQEGYEQYF
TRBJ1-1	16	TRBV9	CASSVDPQGAGTEAFF
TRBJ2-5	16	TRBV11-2	CASRYRDRATIETQYF
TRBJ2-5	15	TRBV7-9	CASSPSDRGQETQYF
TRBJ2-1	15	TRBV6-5	CASRQGLAPYNEQFF
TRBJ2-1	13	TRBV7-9	CASSLDRDNEQFF
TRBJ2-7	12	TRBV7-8	CASSLDKYEQYF
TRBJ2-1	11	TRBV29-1	CSVEEAHGEFF
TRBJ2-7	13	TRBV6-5	CASSEAYSYEQYF
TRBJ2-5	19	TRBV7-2	CASSLAASGGEWWQETQYF
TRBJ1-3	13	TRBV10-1	CASSTQGGNTIYF
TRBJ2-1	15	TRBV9	CASSVEGTEYNEQFF
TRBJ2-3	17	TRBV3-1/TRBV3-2	CASSPLPAGSSTDTQYF
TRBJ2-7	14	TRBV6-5	CASSYRDNSYEQYF
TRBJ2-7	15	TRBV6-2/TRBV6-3	CASSYGAGGTYEQYF
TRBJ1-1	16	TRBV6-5	CASSYSQGRVYTEAFF
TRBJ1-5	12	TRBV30	CAWSPGPTAQHF
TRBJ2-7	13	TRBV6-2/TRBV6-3	CASSRDWAYEQYF
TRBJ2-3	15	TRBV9	CASSVRAGGTDTQYF
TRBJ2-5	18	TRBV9	CASSVGTSGRAGLETQYF